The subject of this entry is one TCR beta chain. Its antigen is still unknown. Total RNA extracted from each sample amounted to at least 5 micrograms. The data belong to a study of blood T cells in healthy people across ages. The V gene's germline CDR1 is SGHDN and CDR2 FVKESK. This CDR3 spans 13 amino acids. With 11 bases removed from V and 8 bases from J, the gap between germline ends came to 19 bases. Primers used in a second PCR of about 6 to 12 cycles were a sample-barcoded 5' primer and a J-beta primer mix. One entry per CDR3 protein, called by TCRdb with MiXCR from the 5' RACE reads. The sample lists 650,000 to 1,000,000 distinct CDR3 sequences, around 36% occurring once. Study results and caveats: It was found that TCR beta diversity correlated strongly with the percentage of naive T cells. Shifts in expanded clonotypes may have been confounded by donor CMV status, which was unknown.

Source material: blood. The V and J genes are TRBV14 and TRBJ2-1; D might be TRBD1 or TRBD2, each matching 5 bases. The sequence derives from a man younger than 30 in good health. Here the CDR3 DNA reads TGTGCCTCCGCCGGGACCGCGTCCTATGAGCAGTTCTTC. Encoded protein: CASAGTASYEQFF.